Shown below are 18 T cell receptor beta chains from a single sample sequenced in a study of blood T cell repertoires in COVID-19. Assay used: immunoSEQ multiplex PCR; TCRdb lists only in-frame clones, some missing. The table records roughly 57,000 clones, over 70% of them present only once. Sequenced material: peripheral blood. The receptor source for this set is a man in his 60s with acute or convalescent COVID-19.

About this clone: Mismatch with germline at one junction end may stem from a read error. The V gene is TRBV29-1, the J gene TRBJ2-1, with no clear D. This CDR3 has 12 amino acids. Germline values: CDR1 SQVTM, CDR2 ANQGSEA. The CDR3 loop is CSVARSINEQLF. The CDR3 nucleotides are TGCAGCGTTGCCCGGAGCATAAATGAGCAGCTCTTC.

This clone was counted once. This chain connects TRBV27 to TRBJ2-1; 9 positions agree with TRBD1. The CDR3 totals 17 residues. V trimming: 3 bases; J trimming: 7 bases; junction bases outside the gene matches: 13. Per the germline V gene, CDR1 is MNHEY and CDR2 is SMNVEV (reference sequence). The CDR3 spells CASSFRNPGQGRNEQFF. DNA for the CDR3: TGTGCCAGCAGTTTTCGCAACCCGGGACAGGGTCGGAATGAGCAGTTCTTC.

The V call is TRBV28, the J call TRBJ1-2, with D unresolved. Germline V gene sequence: CDR1 MDHEN, CDR2 SYDVKM. V was clipped by 5 bases and J by 4 bases, with 8 bases between them. This CDR3 region has 12 residues. In DNA form, the CDR3 reads TGTGCCAGCAGTCCCGAGATCTATGGCTACACCTTC. This sequence encodes CASSPEIYGYTF.

V usage is TRBV5-1 and J usage is TRBJ1-1; D is perhaps TRBD1 (5 bases). Deletions cut 4 bases from V and 5 bases from J, with 15 bases between. The germline gives CDR1 SGHRS, CDR2 YFSETQ. The CDR3 sequence is 14 residues long. The CDR3 DNA sequence: TGCGCCAGCAGCAGGGGATCCGAACCAACTGAAGCTTTCTTT. As protein: CASSRGSEPTEAFF.

The V gene is TRBV29-1, the J gene TRBJ1-2; 8 nucleotides line up with TRBD1. CDR1 and CDR2 (germline): SQVTM, ANQGSEA. After removal of 7 bases from V and 7 bases from J, the junction contained 11 bases not matched to a gene. The CDR3 extends over 13 amino acids. DNA for the CDR3: TGCAGCGCCCGGGCAGGGGGCGCAGGTGGCTACACCTTC. It translates to CSARAGGAGGYTF.

Only a few counts were recorded for this clone. The rearrangement joins TRBV6-5 to TRBJ1-2, with D possibly being TRBD1 (6 bases). From germline, CDR1 is MNHEY and CDR2 SVGAGI. This CDR3 spans 15 amino acids. V was shortened by 8 bases and J by 5 bases, with 21 bases between the two germline ends. CDR3 sequence reads: CASSMGAGRRYGYTF. Written as DNA, the CDR3 is TGTGCCAGCTCCATGGGGGCAGGGCGGCGTTATGGCTACACCTTC.

The chain couples TRBV2 to TRBJ2-3; possibly TRBD1 for D (7 bases). The germline gives CDR1 SNHLY, CDR2 FYNNEI. This CDR3 spans 13 amino acids. V lost 5 bases and J 6 bases, leaving 12 bases between the germline ends. The CDR3 nucleotides read TGTGCCAGCAGTCAACAGGGGAGGGATACGCAGTATTTT. It translates to CASSQQGRDTQYF.

The chain couples TRBV4-2 to TRBJ1-2, with D perhaps TRBD1 (5 bases). V was cut by 6 bases and J by 2 bases, with 13 bases left in between. CDR1 is LGHNA and CDR2 is YNFKEQ in the germline V gene. The CDR3 spans 14 residues. As DNA, the CDR3 is TGTGCCAGCAGTTCTCCGGGACTCAACTATGGCTACACCTTC. Protein product: CASSSPGLNYGYTF.

The chain couples TRBV5-4 to TRBJ2-3; weak D call: TRBD2 (6 bases). There are 20 residues in the CDR3. Deletions cut 2 bases from V and 0 bases from J, with 25 bases between. The germline CDR1 and CDR2 sequences are SGHNT and YYREEE (reference sequence). For the CDR3, the DNA is TGTGCCAGCAGCTTAGGTAGCGGCCTACCCCTCAAGGCTAGCACAGATACGCAGTATTTT. It encodes CASSLGSGLPLKASTDTQYF.

This chain joins TRBV24-1 and TRBJ2-2, with 9 positions matching TRBD1. With 6 bases clipped from V and 3 bases from J, the junction kept 13 bases outside the gene matches. Germline V gene data show CDR1 as KGHDR and CDR2 as SFDVKD. CDR3 size: 18 residues. CDR3 sequence: CATSSSLLTGGDTGELFF. The CDR3 DNA follows: TGTGCCACCAGTTCATCCCTTCTTACAGGGGGCGACACCGGGGAGCTGTTTTTT.

This clone was detected only a few times. This sequence joins TRBV29-1 and TRBJ2-7, with D maybe TRBD1 (6 bases). The length of the CDR3 is 11 residues. The V end was cut by 4 bases, the J end by 7 bases, with 11 bases between. CDR1 and CDR2 (germline): SQVTM, ANQGSEA. The CDR3 DNA sequence: TGCAGCGTTGTCAGACAGGTTGAGCAGTACTTC. Translating gives CSVVRQVEQYF.

The chain combines TRBV11-3 with TRBJ2-1; D uncertain. Trimming took 3 bases from V and 5 from J, leaving 11 bases between them. The CDR3 runs to 14 residues. The germline V gene encodes CDR1 SGHNT and CDR2 YENEEA. The CDR3 region has the DNA TGTGCCAGCAGCTTTAGTTCGTTGGACAATGAGCAGTTCTTC. As protein: CASSFSSLDNEQFF.

The chain links TRBV30 to TRBJ2-6; unclear D gene. This CDR3 comprises 14 residues. CDR1 and CDR2 from the germline V gene are GTSNPN and SVGIG (reference sequence). Trimming took 0 bases from V and 2 from J, leaving 5 bases between them. The CDR3 is CAWSVLAGANVLTF. The DNA of the CDR3 is TGTGCCTGGAGTGTACTGGCTGGGGCCAACGTCCTGACTTTC.

In this sample, this clone turned up a few times. The CDR3 DNA is TGTGCCAGCAGTCTTCGGGGCACTGAAGCTTTCTTT. This encodes CASSLRGTEAFF. The gene calls are TRBV6-5 and TRBJ1-1; the D is unclear. V was cut by 5 bases and J by 4 bases, with 8 bases left in between. CDR1 and CDR2 (germline): MNHEY, SVGAGI. The CDR3 has 12 amino acids.

The chain employs TRBV20-1 and TRBJ2-3; no clear D. The CDR3 runs 11 residues. CDR1 is DFQATT and CDR2 is SNEGSKA in the germline V gene (reference sequence). Deletions cut 6 bases from V and 6 bases from J, with 10 bases between. DNA of the CDR3: TGCAGTGCCTCGGTTTACGATACGCAGTATTTT. Translating gives CSASVYDTQYF.

A few counts support this clone. CDR3 loop: CASKRLTDLGETQYF. The CDR3 DNA reads TGTGCCAGCAAAAGATTGACAGACCTCGGGGAGACCCAGTACTTC. The V call is TRBV6-5, the J call TRBJ2-5, with D possibly TRBD1 on 5 matching bases. Germline CDR1 is MNHEY and CDR2 is SVGAGI. Trimming left V 7 bases short and J 5 bases short, with 20 bases between. CDR3 length: 15 residues.

This clone was recorded only once. This rearrangement joins TRBV6-5 to TRBJ1-1; the D is unclear. Germline CDR1 reads MNHEY; CDR2 reads SVGAGI. Trimming cost V 6 bases and J 0 bases, with 11 bases left between them. The CDR3 is 14 amino acids. In DNA, the CDR3 is TGTGCCAGCAGCACGCGACACTTGAACACTGAAGCTTTCTTT. Protein: CASSTRHLNTEAFF.

This chain links TRBV5-1 with TRBJ2-3; 13 bases align to TRBD2. Looked up from germline, CDR1 is SGHRS and CDR2 is YFSETQ. The ends lost 1 base at V and 6 bases at J; junction bases unmatched: 5. This CDR3 has 16 amino acids. The CDR3 is CASSLPTSGGADTQYF. The CDR3 DNA reads TGCGCCAGCAGCTTGCCAACTAGCGGGGGGGCCGATACGCAGTATTTT.